Listed below are T cell receptor beta chains from one sample, sequenced in a study of STAT5B mutations in CD4+ large granular lymphocyte leukemia. Produced via immunoSEQ multiplex PCR; TCRdb's table is partial and in-frame only. The sample lists about 32,000 clones, just under 85% occurring once. Sequenced material: CD4+ T cells from blood buffy coats. The receptor source for this set is a human donor in good health. Each CDR3 is given with its conserved first and last residue. A D gene is named only where the DNA matches it firmly. The listing skips clone size in some rows; elsewhere it reads once, few, many or a size class.

>TRBD2|TRBJ2-1|TRBV2|once
CAGSRGAVSYNEQFF
TGTGCCGGCTCGCGGGGGGCGGTATCCTACAATGAGCAGTTCTTC
>TRBD2|TRBJ2-1|TRBV13|-
CASILLSGRGDNEQFF
TGTGCCAGCATCCTTCTCAGCGGGAGGGGGGACAATGAGCAGTTCTTC
>-|TRBJ1-2|TRBV12-5|-
CASALTPNSYGYTF
TGTGCTAGTGCCCTTACACCTAACTCCTATGGCTACACCTTC
>-|TRBJ1-4|TRBV9|once
CASSSGGAGEKLFF
TGTGCCAGCAGCAGTGGGGGGGCAGGTGAAAAACTGTTTTTT
>TRBD1|TRBJ2-7|TRBV28|-
CASRRKQGVNYEQYF
TGTGCCAGCAGACGGAAACAGGGGGTGAACTACGAGCAGTACTTC
>-|TRBJ1-5|TRBV5-1|-
CASSAGPNQPQHF
TGCGCCAGCAGCGCGGGGCCCAATCAGCCCCAGCATTTT
>-|TRBJ1-3|TRBV6-5|-
CASSSWTSRNTIYF
TGTGCCAGCAGTTCTTGGACAAGTAGAAACACCATATATTTT
>-|TRBJ1-3|TRBV6-5|-
CASSYSGVSSGNTIYF
TGTGCCAGCAGTTACTCCGGGGTGAGCTCTGGAAACACCATATATTTT
>-|TRBJ2-5|TRBV11-2|-
CASSIQETQYF
TGTGCCAGCAGCATCCAAGAGACCCAGTACTTC
>-|TRBJ1-1|TRBV27|-
CASSLWADLNTEAFF
TGTGCCAGCAGTTTATGGGCGGATCTGAACACTGAAGCTTTCTTT
>-|TRBJ1-1|TRBV5-1|-
CASSPRGNTEAFF
TGCGCCAGCAGCCCCAGGGGGAACACTGAAGCTTTCTTT
>TRBD1|TRBJ1-3|TRBV4-3|-
CASSQAGTGVSTIYF
TGCGCCAGCAGCCAGGCCGGGACAGGGGTATCCACCATATATTTT
>-|TRBJ2-7|TRBV11-1|-
CASSSQGGLSYEQYF
TGTGCCAGCAGCTCGCAGGGTGGGCTCTCCTACGAGCAGTACTTC
>TRBD2|TRBJ2-7|TRBV28|-
CASSSQTSPIARQYF
TGTGCCAGCAGTTCACAGACTAGCCCCATTGCTAGGCAGTACTTC
>-|TRBJ2-2|TRBV6-6|-
CTSSSPGLNTGELFF
TGTACCAGCAGTTCCCCGGGGCTGAACACCGGGGAGCTGTTTTTT
>-|TRBJ1-1|TRBV15|-
CATSRYQTGNTEAFF
TGTGCCACCAGCAGATATCAAACAGGGAACACTGAAGCTTTCTTT